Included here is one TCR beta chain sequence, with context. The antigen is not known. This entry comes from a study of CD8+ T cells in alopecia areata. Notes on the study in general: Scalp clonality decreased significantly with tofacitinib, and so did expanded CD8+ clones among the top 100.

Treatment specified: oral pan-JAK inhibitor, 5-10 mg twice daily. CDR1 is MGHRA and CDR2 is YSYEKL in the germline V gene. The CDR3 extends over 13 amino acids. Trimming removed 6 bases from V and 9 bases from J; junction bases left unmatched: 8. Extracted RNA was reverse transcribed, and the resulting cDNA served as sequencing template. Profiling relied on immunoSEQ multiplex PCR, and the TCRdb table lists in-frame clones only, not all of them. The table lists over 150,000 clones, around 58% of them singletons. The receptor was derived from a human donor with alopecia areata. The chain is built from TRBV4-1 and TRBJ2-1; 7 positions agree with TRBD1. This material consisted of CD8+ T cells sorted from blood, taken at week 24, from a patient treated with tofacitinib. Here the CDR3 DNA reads TGCGCCAGCAGACCGCTGACAGGGCCTGAGCAGTTCTTC. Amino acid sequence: CASRPLTGPEQFF.